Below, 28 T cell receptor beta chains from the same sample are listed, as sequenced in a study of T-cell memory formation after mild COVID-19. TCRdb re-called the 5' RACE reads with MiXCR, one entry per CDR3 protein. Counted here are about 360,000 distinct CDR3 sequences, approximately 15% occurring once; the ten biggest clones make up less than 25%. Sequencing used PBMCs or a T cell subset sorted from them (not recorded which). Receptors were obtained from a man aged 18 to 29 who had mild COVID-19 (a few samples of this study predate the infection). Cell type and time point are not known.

The CDR3 region has the DNA TGTGCCAGCAGCGACAGGCGGACCTACAATGAGCAGTTCTTC. Its protein is CASSDRRTYNEQFF. The chain combines TRBV12-3 or TRBV12-4 with TRBJ2-1; possible D gene TRBD1, 6 bases. The V end lost 6 bases, the J end lost 2 bases, and 11 bases lay between the germline ends. The CDR3 contains 14 residues.

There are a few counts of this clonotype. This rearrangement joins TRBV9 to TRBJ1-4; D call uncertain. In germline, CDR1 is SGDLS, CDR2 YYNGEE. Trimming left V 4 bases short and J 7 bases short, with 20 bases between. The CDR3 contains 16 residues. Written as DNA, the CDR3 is TGTGCCAGCAGCCCTCGGGCCGACGTAATGGGTGAAAAACTGTTTTTT. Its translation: CASSPRADVMGEKLFF.

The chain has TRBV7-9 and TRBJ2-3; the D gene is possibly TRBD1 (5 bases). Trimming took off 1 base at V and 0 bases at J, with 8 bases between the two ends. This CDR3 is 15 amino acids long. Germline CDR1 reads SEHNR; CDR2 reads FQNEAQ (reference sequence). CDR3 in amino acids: CASSLEGDSTDTQYF. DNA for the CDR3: TGTGCCAGCAGCTTAGAAGGGGATAGCACAGATACGCAGTATTTT.

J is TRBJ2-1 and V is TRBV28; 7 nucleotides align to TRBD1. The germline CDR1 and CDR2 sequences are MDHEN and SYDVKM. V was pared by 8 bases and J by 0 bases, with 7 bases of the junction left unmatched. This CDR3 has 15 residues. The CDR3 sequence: CASVAWDSSYNEQFF. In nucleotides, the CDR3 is TGTGCCAGCGTTGCCTGGGACAGCTCCTACAATGAGCAGTTCTTC. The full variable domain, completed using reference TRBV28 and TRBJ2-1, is DVKVTQSSRYLVKRTGEKVFLECVQDMDHENMFWYRQDPGLGLRLIYFSYDVKMKEKGDIPEGYSVSREKKERFSLILESASTNQTSMYLCASVAWDSSYNEQFFGPGTRLTVL.

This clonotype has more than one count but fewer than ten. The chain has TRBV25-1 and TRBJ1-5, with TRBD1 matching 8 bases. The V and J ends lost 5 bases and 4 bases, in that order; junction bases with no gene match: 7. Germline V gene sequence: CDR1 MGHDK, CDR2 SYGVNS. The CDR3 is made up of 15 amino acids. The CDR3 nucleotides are TGTGCCAGCAGTCCCCGTACAGGGGGGAATCAGCCCCAGCATTTT. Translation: CASSPRTGGNQPQHF. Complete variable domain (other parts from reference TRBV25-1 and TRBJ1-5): EADIYQTPRYLVIGTGKKITLECSQTMGHDKMYWYQQDPGMELHLIHYSYGVNSTEKGDLSSESTVSRIRTEHFPLTLESARPSHTSQYLCASSPRTGGNQPQHFGDGTRLSIL.

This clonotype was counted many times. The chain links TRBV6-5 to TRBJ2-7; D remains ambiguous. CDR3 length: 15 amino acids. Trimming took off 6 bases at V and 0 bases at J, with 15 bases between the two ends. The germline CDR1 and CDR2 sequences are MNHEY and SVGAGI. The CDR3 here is CASRTIGRYSYEQYF. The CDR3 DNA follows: TGTGCCAGCAGAACCATAGGACGGTACTCCTACGAGCAGTACTTC.

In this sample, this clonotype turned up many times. In nucleotides, the CDR3 is TGTGCCAGCAGCTTCCTGGGTAAGGGGGGAACCTACGAGCAGTACGTC. The encoded protein is CASSFLGKGGTYEQYV. The chain couples TRBV7-9 to TRBJ2-7; D tentatively reads TRBD1 or TRBD2 (6 bases each). The V and J ends lost 3 bases and 2 bases respectively, with 17 bases between them. The CDR3 consists of 16 residues. The germline gives CDR1 SEHNR, CDR2 FQNEAQ (reference sequence).

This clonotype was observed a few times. The CDR3, as DNA: TGTGCCAGCAGCTCCCGCCCGGACAGGAGCACAGATACGCAGTATTTT. This codes for CASSSRPDRSTDTQYF. This chain links TRBV7-9 with TRBJ2-3; the match to TRBD1 covers 7 bases. The trim removed 4 bases at V and 0 bases at J, leaving 7 bases unmatched. Germline CDR1 and CDR2: SEHNR and FQNEAQ (reference sequence). The CDR3 contains 16 residues.

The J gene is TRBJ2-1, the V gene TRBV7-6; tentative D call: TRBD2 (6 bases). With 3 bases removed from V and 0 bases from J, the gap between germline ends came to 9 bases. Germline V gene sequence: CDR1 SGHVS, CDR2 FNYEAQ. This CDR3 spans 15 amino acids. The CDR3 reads CASSFGDFSYNEQFF. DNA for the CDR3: TGTGCCAGCAGCTTCGGGGACTTCTCCTACAATGAGCAGTTCTTC.

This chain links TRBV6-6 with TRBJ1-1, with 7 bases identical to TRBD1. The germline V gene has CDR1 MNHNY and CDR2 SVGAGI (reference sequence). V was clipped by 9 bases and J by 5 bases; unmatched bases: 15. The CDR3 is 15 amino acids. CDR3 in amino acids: CASVQGGIIGTEAFF. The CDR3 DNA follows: TGTGCCAGTGTGCAGGGGGGGATTATCGGGACTGAAGCTTTCTTT.

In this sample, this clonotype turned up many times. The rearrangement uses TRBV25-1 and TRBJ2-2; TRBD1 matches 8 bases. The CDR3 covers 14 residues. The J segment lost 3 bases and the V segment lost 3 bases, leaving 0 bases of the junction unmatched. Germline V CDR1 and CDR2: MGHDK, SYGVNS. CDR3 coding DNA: TGTGCCAGCAGTGACAGGGGGCACACCGGGGAGCTGTTTTTT. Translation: CASSDRGHTGELFF.

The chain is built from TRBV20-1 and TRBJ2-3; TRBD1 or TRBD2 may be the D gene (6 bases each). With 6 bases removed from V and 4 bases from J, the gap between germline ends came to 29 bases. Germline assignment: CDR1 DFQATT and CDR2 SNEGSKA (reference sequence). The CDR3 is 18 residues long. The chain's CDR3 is CSAIGVPGSGGRADTQYF. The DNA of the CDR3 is TGCAGTGCGATCGGTGTCCCCGGGAGTGGGGGGCGCGCAGATACGCAGTATTTT.

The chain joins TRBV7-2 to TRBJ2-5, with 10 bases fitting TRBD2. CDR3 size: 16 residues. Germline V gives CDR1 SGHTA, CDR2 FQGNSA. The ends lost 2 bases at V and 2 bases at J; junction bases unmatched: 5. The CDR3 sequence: CASSLSASGGQETQYF. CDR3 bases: TGTGCCAGCAGCTTATCAGCTAGCGGGGGTCAAGAGACCCAGTACTTC.

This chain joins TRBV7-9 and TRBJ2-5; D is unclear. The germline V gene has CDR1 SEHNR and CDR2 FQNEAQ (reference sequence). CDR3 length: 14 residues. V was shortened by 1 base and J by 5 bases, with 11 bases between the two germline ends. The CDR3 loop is CASSLVVGWETQYF. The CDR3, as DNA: TGTGCCAGCAGCTTAGTGGTGGGTTGGGAGACCCAGTACTTC.

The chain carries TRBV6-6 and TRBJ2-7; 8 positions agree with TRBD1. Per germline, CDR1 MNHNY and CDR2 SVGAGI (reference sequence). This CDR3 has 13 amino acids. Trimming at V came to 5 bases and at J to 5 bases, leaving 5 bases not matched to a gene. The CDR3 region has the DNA TGTGCCAGCAGTCCGGGACAGGCCAACGAGCAGTACTTC. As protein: CASSPGQANEQYF.

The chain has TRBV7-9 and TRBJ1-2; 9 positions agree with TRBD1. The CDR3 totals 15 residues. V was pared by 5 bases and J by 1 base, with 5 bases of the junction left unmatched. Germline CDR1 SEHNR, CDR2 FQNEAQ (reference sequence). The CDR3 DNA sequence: TGTGCCAGCAGCCTACCGGGACAGGGTAACTATGGCTACACCTTC. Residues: CASSLPGQGNYGYTF.

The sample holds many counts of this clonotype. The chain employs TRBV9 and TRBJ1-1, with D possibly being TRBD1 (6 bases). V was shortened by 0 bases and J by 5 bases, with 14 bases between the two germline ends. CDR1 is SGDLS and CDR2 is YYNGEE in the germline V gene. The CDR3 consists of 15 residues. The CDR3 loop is CASSVGGQGRTEAFF. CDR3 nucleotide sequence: TGTGCCAGCAGCGTAGGAGGCCAGGGGAGGACTGAAGCTTTCTTT.

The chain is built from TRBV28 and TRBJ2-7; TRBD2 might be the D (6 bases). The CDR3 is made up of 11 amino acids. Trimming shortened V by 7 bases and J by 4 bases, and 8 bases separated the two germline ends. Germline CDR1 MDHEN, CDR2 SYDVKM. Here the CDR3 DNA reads TGTGCCAGCACTCGGGGGTACGAGCAGTACGTC. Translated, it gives CASTRGYEQYV.

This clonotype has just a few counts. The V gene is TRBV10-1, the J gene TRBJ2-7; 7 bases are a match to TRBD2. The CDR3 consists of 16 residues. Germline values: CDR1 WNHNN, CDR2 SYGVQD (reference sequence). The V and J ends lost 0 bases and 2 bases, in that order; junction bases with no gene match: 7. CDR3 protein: CASSESRGGVTYEQYF. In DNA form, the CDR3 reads TGCGCCAGCAGTGAGTCTCGGGGAGGGGTTACCTACGAGCAGTACTTC.

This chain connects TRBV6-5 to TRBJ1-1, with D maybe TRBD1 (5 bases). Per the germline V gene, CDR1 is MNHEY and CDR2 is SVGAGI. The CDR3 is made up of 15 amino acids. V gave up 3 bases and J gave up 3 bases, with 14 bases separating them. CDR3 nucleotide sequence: TGTGCCAGCAGTTATCATGGACGGGGGGACACTGAAGCTTTCTTT. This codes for CASSYHGRGDTEAFF.

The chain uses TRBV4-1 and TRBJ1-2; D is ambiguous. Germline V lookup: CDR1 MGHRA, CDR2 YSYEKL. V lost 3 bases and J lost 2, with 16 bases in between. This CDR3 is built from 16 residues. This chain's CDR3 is CASSHDLREGNYGYTF. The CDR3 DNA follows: TGCGCCAGCAGCCACGATTTAAGGGAGGGAAACTATGGCTACACCTTC.

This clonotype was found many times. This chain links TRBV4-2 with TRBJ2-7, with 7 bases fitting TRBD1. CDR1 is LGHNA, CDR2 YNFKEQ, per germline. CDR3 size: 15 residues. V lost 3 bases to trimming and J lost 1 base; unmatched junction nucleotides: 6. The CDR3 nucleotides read TGTGCCAGCAGCCATGAGACAGGGCCGTCCTACGAGCAGTACTTC. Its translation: CASSHETGPSYEQYF.

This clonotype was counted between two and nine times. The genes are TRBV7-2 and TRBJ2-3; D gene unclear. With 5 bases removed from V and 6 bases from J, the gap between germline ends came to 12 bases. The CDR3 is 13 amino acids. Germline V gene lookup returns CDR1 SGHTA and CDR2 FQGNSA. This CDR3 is CASSRASEDTQYF. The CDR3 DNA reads TGTGCCAGCAGCCGAGCGAGCGAGGATACGCAGTATTTT.

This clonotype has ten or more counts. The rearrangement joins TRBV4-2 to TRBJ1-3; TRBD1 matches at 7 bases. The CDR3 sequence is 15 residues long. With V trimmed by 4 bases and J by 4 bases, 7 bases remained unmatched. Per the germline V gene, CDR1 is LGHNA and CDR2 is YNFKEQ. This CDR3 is CASSPTGVEGNTIYF. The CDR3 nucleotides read TGTGCCAGCAGCCCCACAGGGGTGGAAGGAAACACCATATATTTT.

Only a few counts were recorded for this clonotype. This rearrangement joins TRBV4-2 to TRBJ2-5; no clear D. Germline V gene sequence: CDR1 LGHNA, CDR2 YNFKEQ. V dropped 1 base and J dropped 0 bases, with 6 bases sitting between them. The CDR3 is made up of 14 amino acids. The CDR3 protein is CASSQGVNQETQYF. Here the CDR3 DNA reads TGTGCCAGCAGCCAAGGAGTTAACCAAGAGACCCAGTACTTC.

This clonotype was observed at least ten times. Here the CDR3 DNA reads TGTGCCAGCAGCGGGTCGGCTCCCGACTCCTACAATGAGCAGTTCTTC. It translates to CASSGSAPDSYNEQFF. This rearrangement joins TRBV5-5 to TRBJ2-1, with D unresolved. V was clipped by 4 bases and J by 0 bases, with 14 bases between them. Germline V CDR1 and CDR2: SGHKS, YYEKEE (reference sequence). The CDR3 sequence is 16 residues long.

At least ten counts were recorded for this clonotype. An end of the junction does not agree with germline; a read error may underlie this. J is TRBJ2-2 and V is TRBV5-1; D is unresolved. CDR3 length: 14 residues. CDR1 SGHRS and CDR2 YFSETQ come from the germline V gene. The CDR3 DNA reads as TGTGCCAGCAGCTCGGACGGGAACACCGGGGAGCTGTTTTTT. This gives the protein CASSSDGNTGELFF.

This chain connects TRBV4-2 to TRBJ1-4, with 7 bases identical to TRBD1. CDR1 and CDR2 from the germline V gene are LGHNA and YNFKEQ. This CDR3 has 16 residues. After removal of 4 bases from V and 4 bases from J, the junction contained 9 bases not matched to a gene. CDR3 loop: CASSREGQSINEKLFF. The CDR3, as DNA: TGTGCCAGCAGCCGAGAGGGACAGTCGATTAATGAAAAACTGTTTTTT.